The 6 T cell receptor beta chains reported below all come from one sample, sequenced in a study of blood T cell repertoires in COVID-19. Sequencing was performed with immunoSEQ multiplex PCR; in TCRdb, only in-frame clones are kept and a portion is missing. Altogether under 300,000 clones are present, 75% to 90% being singletons, with the ten largest covering 4.6%. Sequenced: peripheral blood. Source of these receptors: a woman aged 40 to 55 who had recovered from COVID-19.

V is TRBV19 and J is TRBJ1-6; 8 bases fit TRBD1. The junction had 8 bases not matched to a gene; V was cut back by 5 bases and J by 5 bases. CDR3 length: 16 amino acids. Germline V gene lookup returns CDR1 LNHDA and CDR2 SQIVND (reference sequence). The CDR3 DNA reads as TGTGCCAGTAGTTCTACAGGGGGTGGAAATAATTCACCCCTCCACTTT. It specifies CASSSTGGGNNSPLHF.

J is TRBJ2-3 and V is TRBV7-3; 7 bases align to TRBD2. The CDR3 sequence is 15 residues long. The trim removed 3 bases at V and 3 bases at J, leaving 6 bases unmatched. Per germline, CDR1 SGHTA and CDR2 FQGTGA. The chain's CDR3 is CASSFLAAKTDTQYF. The CDR3 nucleotides read TGTGCCAGCAGCTTCCTAGCGGCGAAAACAGATACGCAGTATTTT.

The J gene is TRBJ1-4, the V gene TRBV19; the D is unclear. Germline V lookup: CDR1 LNHDA, CDR2 SQIVND (reference sequence). Between the trimmed V and J ends, which lost 4 bases and 8 bases, there was a span of 14 bases. The CDR3 runs to 14 residues. The DNA for the CDR3 is TGTGCCAGTAGTACGCTAGGAAACGGGGAAAAACTGTTTTTT. It yields the protein CASSTLGNGEKLFF.

This chain links TRBV2 with TRBJ1-2; D unresolved. The CDR3 contains 13 residues. Germline V lookup: CDR1 SNHLY, CDR2 FYNNEI. Deletions cut 0 bases from V and 3 bases from J, with 5 bases between. The CDR3 region has the DNA TGTGCCAGCAGTGAAGCTACAGACTATGGCTACACCTTC. Amino acid sequence: CASSEATDYGYTF.

The chain couples TRBV6-1 to TRBJ1-1; 7 nucleotides align to TRBD1. From germline, CDR1 is MNHNS and CDR2 SASEGT. The CDR3 covers 13 residues. V was clipped by 8 bases and J by 1 base; unmatched bases: 4. As DNA, the CDR3 is TGTGCCAGCGAGGGACAGTCGAACACTGAAGCTTTCTTT. Amino acid sequence: CASEGQSNTEAFF.

The chain uses TRBV5-1 and TRBJ2-1; 10 bases are a match to TRBD2. In germline, CDR1 is SGHRS, CDR2 YFSETQ. After removal of 0 bases from V and 7 bases from J, the junction contained 7 bases not matched to a gene. The CDR3 consists of 16 residues. The CDR3 DNA is TGCGCCAGCAGCTTGGGAGCGGGGGGGCCCCGGAATGAGCAGTTCTTC. As protein: CASSLGAGGPRNEQFF. The full variable domain, rest sourced from reference TRBV5-1 and TRBJ2-1, is KAGVTQTPRYLIKTRGQQVTLSCSPISGHRSVSWYQQTPGQGLQFLFEYFSETQRNKGNFPGRFSGRQFSNSRSEMNVSTLELGDSALYLCASSLGAGGPRNEQFFGPGTRLTVL.